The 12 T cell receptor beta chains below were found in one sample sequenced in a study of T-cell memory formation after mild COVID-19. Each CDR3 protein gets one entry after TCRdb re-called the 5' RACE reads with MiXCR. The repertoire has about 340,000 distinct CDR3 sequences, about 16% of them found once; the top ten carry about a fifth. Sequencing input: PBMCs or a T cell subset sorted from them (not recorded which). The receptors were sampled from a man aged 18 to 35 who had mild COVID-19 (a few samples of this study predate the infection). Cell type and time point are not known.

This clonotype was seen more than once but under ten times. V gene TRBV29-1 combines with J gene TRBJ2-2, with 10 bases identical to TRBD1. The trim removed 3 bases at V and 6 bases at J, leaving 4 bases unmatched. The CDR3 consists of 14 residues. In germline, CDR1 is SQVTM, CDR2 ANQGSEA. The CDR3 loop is CSVETGGFAGELFF. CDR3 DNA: TGCAGCGTTGAGACAGGGGGCTTTGCCGGGGAGCTGTTTTTT.

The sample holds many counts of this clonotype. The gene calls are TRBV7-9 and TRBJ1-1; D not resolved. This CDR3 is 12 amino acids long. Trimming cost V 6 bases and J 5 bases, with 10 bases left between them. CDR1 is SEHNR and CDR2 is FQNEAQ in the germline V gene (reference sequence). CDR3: CASRAGETEAFF. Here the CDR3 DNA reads TGTGCCAGCAGGGCGGGTGAGACTGAAGCTTTCTTT. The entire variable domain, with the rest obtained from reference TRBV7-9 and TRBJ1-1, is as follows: DTGVSQNPRHKITKRGQNVTFRCDPISEHNRLYWYRQTLGQGPEFLTYFQNEAQLEKSRLLSDRFSAERPKGSFSTLEIQRTEQGDSAMYLCASRAGETEAFFGQGTRLTVV.

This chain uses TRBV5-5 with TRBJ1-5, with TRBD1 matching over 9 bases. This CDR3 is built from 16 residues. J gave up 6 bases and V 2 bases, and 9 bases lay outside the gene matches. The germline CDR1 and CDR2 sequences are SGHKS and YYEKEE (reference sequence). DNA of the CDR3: TGTGCCAGCAGCTTTTTCGGGACAGGGCAAGGTCAGCCCCAGCATTTT. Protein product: CASSFFGTGQGQPQHF.

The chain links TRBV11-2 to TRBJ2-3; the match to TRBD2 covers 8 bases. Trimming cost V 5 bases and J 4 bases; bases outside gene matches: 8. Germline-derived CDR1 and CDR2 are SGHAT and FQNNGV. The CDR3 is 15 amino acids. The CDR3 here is CASSVRGGGPDTQYF. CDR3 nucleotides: TGTGCCAGCAGCGTCCGGGGCGGGGGGCCAGATACGCAGTATTTT.

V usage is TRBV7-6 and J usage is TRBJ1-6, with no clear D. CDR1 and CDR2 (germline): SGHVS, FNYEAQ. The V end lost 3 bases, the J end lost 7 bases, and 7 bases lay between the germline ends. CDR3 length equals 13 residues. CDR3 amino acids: CASSFKWNSPLHF. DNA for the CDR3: TGTGCCAGCAGCTTTAAGTGGAATTCACCCCTCCACTTT.

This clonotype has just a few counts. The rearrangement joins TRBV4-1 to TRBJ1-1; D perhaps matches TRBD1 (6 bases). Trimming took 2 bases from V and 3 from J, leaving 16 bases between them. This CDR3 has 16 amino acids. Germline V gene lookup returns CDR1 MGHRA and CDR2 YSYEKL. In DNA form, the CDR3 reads TGCGCCAGCAGCCAAAGGTTCCCGGGGGCAGACACTGAAGCTTTCTTT. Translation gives CASSQRFPGADTEAFF.

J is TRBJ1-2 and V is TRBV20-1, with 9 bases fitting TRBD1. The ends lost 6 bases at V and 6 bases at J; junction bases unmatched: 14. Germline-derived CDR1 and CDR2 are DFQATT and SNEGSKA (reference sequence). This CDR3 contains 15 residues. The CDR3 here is CSATLAGQGSHGYTF. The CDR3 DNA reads TGCAGTGCCACACTCGCGGGACAGGGATCCCATGGCTACACCTTC.

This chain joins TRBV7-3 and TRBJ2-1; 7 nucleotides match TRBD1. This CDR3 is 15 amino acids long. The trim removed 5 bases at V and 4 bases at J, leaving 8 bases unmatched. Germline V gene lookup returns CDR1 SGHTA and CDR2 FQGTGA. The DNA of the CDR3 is TGTGCCAGCAGCCTTGACAGGGACGGGTACAATGAGCAGTTCTTC. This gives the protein CASSLDRDGYNEQFF.

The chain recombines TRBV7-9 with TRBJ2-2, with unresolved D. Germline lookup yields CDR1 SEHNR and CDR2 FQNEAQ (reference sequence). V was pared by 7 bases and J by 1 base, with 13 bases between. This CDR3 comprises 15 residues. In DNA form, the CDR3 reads TGTGCCAGCAACACCTTCCAGTGGAACACCGGGGAGCTGTTTTTT. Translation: CASNTFQWNTGELFF.

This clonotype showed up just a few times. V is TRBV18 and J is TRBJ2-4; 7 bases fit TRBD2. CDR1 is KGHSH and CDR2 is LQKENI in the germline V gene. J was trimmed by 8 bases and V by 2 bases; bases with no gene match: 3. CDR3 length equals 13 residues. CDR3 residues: CASSPGGGDIQYF. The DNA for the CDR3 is TGTGCCAGCTCACCAGGCGGGGGAGACATTCAGTACTTC.

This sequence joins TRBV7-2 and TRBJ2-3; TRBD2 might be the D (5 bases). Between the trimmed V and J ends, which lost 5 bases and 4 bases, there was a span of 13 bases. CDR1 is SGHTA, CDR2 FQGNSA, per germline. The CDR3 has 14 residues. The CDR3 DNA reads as TGTGCCAGCAGCCGGGGTAGCTGGGCAGATACGCAGTATTTT. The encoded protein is CASSRGSWADTQYF.

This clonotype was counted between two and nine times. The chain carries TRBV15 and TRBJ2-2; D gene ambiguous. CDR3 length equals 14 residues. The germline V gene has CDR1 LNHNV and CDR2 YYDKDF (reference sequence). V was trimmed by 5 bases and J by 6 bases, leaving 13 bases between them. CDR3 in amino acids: CATSRYFQAGELFF. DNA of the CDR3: TGTGCCACCAGCCGATATTTTCAGGCCGGGGAGCTGTTTTTT.